A selection of T cell receptor beta chains follows, all from one sample in a study of regulatory T cells in long-lasting Graves disease. From the multiplex PCR reads, TCRdb called clonotypes with MiXCR, one entry per CDR3 protein. Of under 450,000 distinct CDR3 sequences listed, about 12% are singletons. Separately, the same data were catalogued under a study of T cells in Graves' hyperthyroidism and ophthalmopathy.

The sequenced sample was peripheral blood mononuclear cells (PBMCs), obtained at new diagnosis, from a patient treated with antithyroid drugs. The receptors were gathered from a woman under 30 with Graves disease. Each CDR3 is given with its conserved first and last residue. Fields, in order: CDR3 length, V gene, CDR3 protein.

length: 14; V: TRBV12-3/TRBV12-4; CDR3: CASRRQGAQETQYF
length: 15; V: TRBV20-1; CDR3: CSARSGLAVYNEQFF
length: 17; V: TRBV13; CDR3: CASSLGSNRFSGNTIYF
length: 13; V: TRBV20-1; CDR3: CSARRTVNTEAFF
length: 12; V: TRBV7-2; CDR3: CASSLNRRGYTF
length: 13; V: TRBV19; CDR3: CASGGTDHTEAFF
length: 17; V: TRBV3-1; CDR3: CASSQEPQGWMNTEAFF
length: 13; V: TRBV12-3/TRBV12-4; CDR3: CASSFRRDNEQFF
length: 14; V: TRBV6-2/TRBV6-3; CDR3: CACLPTGRTDTQYF
length: 14; V: TRBV19; CDR3: CASSELAGSYEQYF
length: 16; V: TRBV13; CDR3: CASSPDGGWGRNTIYF
length: 19; V: TRBV20-1; CDR3: CSARAYPPQGAGGADTQYF
length: 15; V: TRBV19; CDR3: CASNKVSGSADTQYF
length: 17; V: TRBV6-5; CDR3: CASSYPQQGSRDQPQHF
length: 16; V: TRBV11-2; CDR3: CASSLGTSGRVNEQFF
length: 14; V: TRBV7-9; CDR3: CASTGDRGRYGYTF
length: 14; V: TRBV18; CDR3: CASADRVDNQPQHF
length: 14; V: TRBV20-1; CDR3: CSATRTGRGNTIYF
length: 14; V: TRBV5-1; CDR3: CASSLGGEGNTIYF
length: 14; V: TRBV6-1; CDR3: CASSRGAMNTEAFF
length: 15; V: TRBV19; CDR3: CASNPGQPKYNEQFF
length: 14; V: TRBV27; CDR3: CASSFGGTHNEQFF
length: 14; V: TRBV7-2; CDR3: CASSPSGKPYEQYF
length: 15; V: TRBV7-3; CDR3: CASAVGDRGNEKLFF
length: 14; V: TRBV7-2; CDR3: CASSRRDRGSPLHF
length: 16; V: TRBV4-3; CDR3: CASSQDSAGSGNTIYF